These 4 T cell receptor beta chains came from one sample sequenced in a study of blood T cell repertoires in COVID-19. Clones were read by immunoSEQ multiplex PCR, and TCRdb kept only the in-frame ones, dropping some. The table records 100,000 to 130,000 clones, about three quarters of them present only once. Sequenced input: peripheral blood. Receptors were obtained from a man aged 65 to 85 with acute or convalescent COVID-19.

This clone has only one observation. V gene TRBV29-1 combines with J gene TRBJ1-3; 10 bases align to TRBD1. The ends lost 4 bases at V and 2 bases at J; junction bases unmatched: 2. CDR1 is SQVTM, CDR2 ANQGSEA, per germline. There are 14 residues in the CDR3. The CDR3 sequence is CSVGTGGTGNTIYF. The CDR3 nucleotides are TGCAGCGTTGGGACAGGGGGGACTGGAAACACCATATATTTT.

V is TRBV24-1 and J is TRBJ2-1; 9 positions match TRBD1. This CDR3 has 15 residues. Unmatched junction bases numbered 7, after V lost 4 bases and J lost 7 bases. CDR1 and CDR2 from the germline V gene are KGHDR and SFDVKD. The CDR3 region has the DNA TGTGCCACCAGTGACGGACAGGGGTCAAGGAATGAGCAGTTCTTC. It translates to CATSDGQGSRNEQFF.

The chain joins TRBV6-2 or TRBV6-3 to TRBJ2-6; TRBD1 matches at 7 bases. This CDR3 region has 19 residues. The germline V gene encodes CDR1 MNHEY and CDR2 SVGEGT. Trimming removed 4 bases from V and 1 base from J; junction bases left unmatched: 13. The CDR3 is CASSSRTGAVRSGANVLTF. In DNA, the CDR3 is TGTGCCAGCAGTTCCCGGACAGGAGCCGTCAGATCTGGGGCCAACGTCCTGACTTTC.

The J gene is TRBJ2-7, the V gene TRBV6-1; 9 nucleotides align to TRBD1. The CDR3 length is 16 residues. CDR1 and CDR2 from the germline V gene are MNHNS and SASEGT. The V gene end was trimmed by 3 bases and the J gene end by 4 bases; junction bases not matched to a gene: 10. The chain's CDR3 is CASSDASGQGLYEQYF. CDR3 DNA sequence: TGTGCCAGCAGTGATGCTTCGGGACAGGGTTTGTACGAGCAGTACTTC.